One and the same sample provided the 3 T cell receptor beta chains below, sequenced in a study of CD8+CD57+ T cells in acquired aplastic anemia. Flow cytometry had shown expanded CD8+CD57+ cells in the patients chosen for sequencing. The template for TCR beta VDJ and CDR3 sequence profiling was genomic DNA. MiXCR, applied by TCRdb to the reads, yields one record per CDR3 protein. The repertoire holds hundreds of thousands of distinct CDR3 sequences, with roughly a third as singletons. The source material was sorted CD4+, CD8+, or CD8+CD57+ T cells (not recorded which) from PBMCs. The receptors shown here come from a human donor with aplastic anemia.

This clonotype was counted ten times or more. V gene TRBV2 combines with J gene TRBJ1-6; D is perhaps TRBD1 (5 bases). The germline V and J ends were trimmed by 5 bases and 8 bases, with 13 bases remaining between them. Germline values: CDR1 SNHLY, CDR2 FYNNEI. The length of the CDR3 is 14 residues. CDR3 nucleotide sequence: TGTGCCAGCAGTCGAGACAGCTCCTATTCACCCCTCCACTTT. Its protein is CASSRDSSYSPLHF.

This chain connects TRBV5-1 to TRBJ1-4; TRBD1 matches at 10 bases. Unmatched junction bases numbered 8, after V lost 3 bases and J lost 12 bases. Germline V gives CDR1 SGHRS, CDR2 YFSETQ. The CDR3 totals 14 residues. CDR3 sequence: CASSSGQGNMELFF. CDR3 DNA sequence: TGCGCCAGCAGCTCGGGACAGGGGAACATGGAACTGTTTTTT.

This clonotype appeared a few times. CDR3 coding DNA: TGTGCCAGCCGCCCCACAGGGGGCGCGAGTGACTATGGCTACACCTTC. Its protein product is CASRPTGGASDYGYTF. V gene TRBV12-3 or TRBV12-4 combines with J gene TRBJ1-2; 9 bases match TRBD1. This CDR3 comprises 16 residues. With V trimmed by 8 bases and J by 3 bases, 13 bases remained unmatched.